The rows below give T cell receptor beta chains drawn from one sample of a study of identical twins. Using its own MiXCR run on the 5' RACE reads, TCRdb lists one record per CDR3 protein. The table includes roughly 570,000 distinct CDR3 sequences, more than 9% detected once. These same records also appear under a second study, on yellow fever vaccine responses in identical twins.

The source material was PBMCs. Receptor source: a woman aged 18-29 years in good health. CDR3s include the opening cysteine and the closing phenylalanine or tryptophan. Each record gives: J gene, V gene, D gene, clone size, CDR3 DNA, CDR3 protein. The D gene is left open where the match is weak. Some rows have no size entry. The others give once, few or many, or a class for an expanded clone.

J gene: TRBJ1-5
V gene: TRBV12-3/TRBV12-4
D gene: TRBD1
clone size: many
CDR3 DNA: TGTGCCAGCAGTCCGGGGACAGGGCGCCAGCCCCAGCATTTT
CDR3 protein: CASSPGTGRQPQHF

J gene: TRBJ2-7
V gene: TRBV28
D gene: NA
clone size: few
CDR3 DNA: TGTGCCAGCAGACCCAGGAGCAGGGCACTTAGCGAGCAGTACTTC
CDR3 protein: CASRPRSRALSEQYF

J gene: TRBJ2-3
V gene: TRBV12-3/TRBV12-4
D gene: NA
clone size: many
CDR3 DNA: TGTGCCAGCAGTTTATTTAGACTAGAGACAGATACGCAGTATTTT
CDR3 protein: CASSLFRLETDTQYF

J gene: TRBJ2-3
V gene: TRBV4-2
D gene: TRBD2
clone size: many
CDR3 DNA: TGTGCCAGCAGCGAATCTACTAGCGGGGTGTCCGCAGATACGCAGTATTTT
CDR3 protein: CASSESTSGVSADTQYF

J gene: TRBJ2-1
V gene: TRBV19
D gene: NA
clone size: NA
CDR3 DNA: TGTGCCAGTAGTAGTAGGAGTCAAAATGAGCAGTTCTTC
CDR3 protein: CASSSRSQNEQFF

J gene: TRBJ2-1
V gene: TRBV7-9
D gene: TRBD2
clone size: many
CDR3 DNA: TGTGCCAGCAGCGTAGCGGGGGGGCCGTTTATATTCTTC
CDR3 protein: CASSVAGGPFIFF

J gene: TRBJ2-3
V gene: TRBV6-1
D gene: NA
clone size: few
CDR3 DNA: TGTGCCAGCAACCCTCGGACAGCTTTCACAGATACGCAGTATTTT
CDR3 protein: CASNPRTAFTDTQYF

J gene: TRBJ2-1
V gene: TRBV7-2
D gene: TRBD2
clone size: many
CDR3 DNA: TGTGCCAGCAGCTTAGAACATTGGACTAGCATAATCTTC
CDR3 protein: CASSLEHWTSIIF

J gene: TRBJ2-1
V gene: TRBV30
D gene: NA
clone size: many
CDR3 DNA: TGTGCCTGGAGTATGGCCTATGAGCAGTTCTTC
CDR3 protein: CAWSMAYEQFF

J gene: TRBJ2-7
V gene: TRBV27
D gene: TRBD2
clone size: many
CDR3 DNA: TGTGCCAGCAGTTTCGGACTAGCGGGAGGGCCTCGACTGGACGAGCAGTACTTC
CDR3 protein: CASSFGLAGGPRLDEQYF

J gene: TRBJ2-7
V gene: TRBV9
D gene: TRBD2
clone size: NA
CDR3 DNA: TGTGCCAGCAGCGTAATAGCGGGGGGGCCACTTCACGAGCAGTACTTC
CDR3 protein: CASSVIAGGPLHEQYF

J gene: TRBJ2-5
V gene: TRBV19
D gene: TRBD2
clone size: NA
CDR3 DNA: TGTGCCAGTAGTTCGCTAGCGGGAGACCCGAGAGAGACCCAGTACTTC
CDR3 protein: CASSSLAGDPRETQYF

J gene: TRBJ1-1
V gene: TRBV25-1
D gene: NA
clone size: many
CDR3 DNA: TGTGCCAGCAGTGAATATTTCTCAGGCACTGAAGCTTTCTTT
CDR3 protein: CASSEYFSGTEAFF

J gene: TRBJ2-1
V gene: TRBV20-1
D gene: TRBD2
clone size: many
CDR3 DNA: TGCAGTGCTAGAAAATTAGCGGGAGAGGTTAATGAGCAGTTCTTC
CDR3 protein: CSARKLAGEVNEQFF

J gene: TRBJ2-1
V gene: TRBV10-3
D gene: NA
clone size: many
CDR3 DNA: TGTGCCATCAGCAGGGAAAACAATGAGCAGTTCTTC
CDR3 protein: CAISRENNEQFF

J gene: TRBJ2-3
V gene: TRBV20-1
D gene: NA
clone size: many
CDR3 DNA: TGCAGTGCTAGGGGGTTCGATACGCAGTATTTT
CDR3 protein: CSARGFDTQYF

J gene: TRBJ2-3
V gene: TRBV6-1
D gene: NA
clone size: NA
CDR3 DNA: TGTGCCAGCAGTACTCGGGCCTTTAGCACAGATACGCAGTATTTT
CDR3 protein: CASSTRAFSTDTQYF

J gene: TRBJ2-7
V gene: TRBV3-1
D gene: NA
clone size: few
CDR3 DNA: TGTGCCAGCAGGCGTTCGGGGGAGCACTACGAGCAGTACTTC
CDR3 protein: CASRRSGEHYEQYF

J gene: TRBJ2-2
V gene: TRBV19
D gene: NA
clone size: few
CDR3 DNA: TGTGCCAGTAGTATCCACAGGAACACCGGGGAGCTGTTTTTT
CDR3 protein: CASSIHRNTGELFF

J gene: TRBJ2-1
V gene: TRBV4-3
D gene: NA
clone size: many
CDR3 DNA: TGCGCCAGCAGCCAAGAGTCACCGGGACAAAGTATTGAGCAGTTCTTC
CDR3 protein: CASSQESPGQSIEQFF

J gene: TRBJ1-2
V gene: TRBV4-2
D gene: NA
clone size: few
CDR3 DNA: TGTGCCAGCAGCCAAGATAGGGGAGGACACTCGCTGTATGGCTACACCTTC
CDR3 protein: CASSQDRGGHSLYGYTF

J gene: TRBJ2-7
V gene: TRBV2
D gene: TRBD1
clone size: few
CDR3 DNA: TGTGCCAGCAGTGACGACGTACATACAGGGGCCGAGCAGTACTTC
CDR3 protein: CASSDDVHTGAEQYF

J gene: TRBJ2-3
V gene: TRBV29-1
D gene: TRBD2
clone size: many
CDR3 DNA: TGCAGCGCCGCGGGGGGGGATTATGGGGATCCCCAGTATTTT
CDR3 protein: CSAAGGDYGDPQYF

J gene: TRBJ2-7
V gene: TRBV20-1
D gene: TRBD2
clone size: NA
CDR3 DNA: TGCAGTGCTAGAGATGAAGCGGGAGCGCCCTTCTACGAGCAGTACTTC
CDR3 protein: CSARDEAGAPFYEQYF

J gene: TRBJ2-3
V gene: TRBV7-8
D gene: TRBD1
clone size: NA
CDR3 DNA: TGTGCCAGCAGGACCGGGACAGGGGGGACAGATACGCAGTATTTT
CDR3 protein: CASRTGTGGTDTQYF

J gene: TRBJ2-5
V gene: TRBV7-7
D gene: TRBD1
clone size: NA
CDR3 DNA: TGTGCTAGCAGCCCCAGACAGGGTCCTCAAGAGACCCAGTACTTC
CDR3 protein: CASSPRQGPQETQYF

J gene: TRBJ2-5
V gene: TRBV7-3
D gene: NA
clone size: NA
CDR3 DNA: TGTGCCAGCAGCTTGGGTGACATGTACCAAGAGACCCAGTACTTC
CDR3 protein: CASSLGDMYQETQYF

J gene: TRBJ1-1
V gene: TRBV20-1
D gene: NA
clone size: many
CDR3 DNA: TGCAGTGCTAGTCAGGGGATAACTGAAGCTTTCTTT
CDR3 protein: CSASQGITEAFF

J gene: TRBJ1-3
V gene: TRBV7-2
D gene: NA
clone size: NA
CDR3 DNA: TGTGCCAGCAGCTTGAAGGACACCTACTCTGGAAACACCATATATTTT
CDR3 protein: CASSLKDTYSGNTIYF

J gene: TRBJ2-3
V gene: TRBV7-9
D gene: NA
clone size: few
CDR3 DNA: TGTGCCAGCAGCCCTGGGGATTTGCCAGATACGCAGTATTTT
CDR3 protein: CASSPGDLPDTQYF

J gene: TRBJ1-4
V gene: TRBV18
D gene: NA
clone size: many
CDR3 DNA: TGTGCCAGCTCACCACCGGGTGAAAAACTGTTTTTT
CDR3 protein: CASSPPGEKLFF

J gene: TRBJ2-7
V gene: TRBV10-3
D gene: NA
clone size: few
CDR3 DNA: TGTGCCATCAGTGATCAAGCTAGCTCCTACGAGCAGTACTTC
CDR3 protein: CAISDQASSYEQYF

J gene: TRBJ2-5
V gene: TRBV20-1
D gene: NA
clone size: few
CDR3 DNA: TGCAGTGCTTTAGAGATATCCGAGGGGGAGACCCAGTACTTC
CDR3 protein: CSALEISEGETQYF

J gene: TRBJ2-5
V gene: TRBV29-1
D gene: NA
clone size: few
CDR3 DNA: TGCAGCGCGCTTGGGGAGACCCAGTACTTC
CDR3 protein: CSALGETQYF

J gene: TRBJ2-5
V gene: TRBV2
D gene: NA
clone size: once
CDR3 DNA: TGTGCCAGCAGTGAGGGAAGGTACCAAGAGACCCAGTACTTC
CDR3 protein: CASSEGRYQETQYF

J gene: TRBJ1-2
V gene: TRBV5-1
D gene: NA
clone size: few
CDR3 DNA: TGCGCCAGCAGCCCAGGGAGAACGGGCGGAGGGTCCTATGGCTACACCTTC
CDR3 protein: CASSPGRTGGGSYGYTF

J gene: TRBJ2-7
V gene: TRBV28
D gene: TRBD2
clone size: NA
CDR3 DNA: TGTGCCAGCCATTCGGGAGGGGTTGGCTACGAGCAGTACTTC
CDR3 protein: CASHSGGVGYEQYF

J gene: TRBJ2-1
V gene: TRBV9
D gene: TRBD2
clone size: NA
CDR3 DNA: TGTGCCAGCAGCCGAGGACTAGTCGACAATGAGCAGTTCTTC
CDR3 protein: CASSRGLVDNEQFF

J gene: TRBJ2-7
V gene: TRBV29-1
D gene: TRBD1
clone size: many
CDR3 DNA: TGCAGCGTTGTTAAGAGGGGGACAGGACCTATGAGGGAGCAGTACTTC
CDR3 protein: CSVVKRGTGPMREQYF